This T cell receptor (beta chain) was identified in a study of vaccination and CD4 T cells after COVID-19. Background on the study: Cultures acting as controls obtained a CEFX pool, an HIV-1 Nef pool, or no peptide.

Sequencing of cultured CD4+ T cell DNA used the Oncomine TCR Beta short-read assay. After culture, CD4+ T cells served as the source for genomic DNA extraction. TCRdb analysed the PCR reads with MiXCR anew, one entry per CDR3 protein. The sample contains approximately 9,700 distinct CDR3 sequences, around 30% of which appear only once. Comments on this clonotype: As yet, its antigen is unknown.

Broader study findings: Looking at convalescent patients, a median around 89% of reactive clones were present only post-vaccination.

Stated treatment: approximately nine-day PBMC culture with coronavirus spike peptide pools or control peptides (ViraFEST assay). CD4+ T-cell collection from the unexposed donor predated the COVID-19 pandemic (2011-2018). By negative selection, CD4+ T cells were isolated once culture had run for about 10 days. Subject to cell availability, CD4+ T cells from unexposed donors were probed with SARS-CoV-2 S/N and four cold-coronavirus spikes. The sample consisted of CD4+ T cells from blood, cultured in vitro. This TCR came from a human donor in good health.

The chain's CDR3 is CASSLGEGVYEQYF. In nucleotides, the CDR3 is TGTGCCAGCAGCTTAGGCGAGGGTGTCTACGAGCAGTACTTC. The chain is built from TRBV7-9 and TRBJ2-7; D might be TRBD2 (5 bases). Trimming removed 1 base from V and 3 bases from J, with 10 bases in between. The CDR3 is made up of 14 amino acids. The V gene's germline CDR1 is SEHNR and CDR2 FQNEAQ (reference sequence).